These 8 T cell receptor beta chains came from one sample sequenced in a study of T-cell reconstitution after alpha-beta-depleted transplantation in children. Molecular barcoding with unique molecular identifiers was used for the TCRbeta library. TCRdb ran MiXCR on the PCR reads and lists one entry per CDR3 protein. The sample carries hundreds of thousands of distinct CDR3 sequences, 10% to 15% recorded once. The sequences come from PBMCs, mostly from graft donor cells, collected 360 days after TCRalphabeta/CD19-depleted stem cell transplant. Every receptor here comes from a male patient under 18 who had a stem cell transplant for acute myeloid leukemia, so the T cells may come from the graft donor.

This clonotype was recorded a few times. CDR3 loop: CSAPSSGGWYEQYF. DNA for the CDR3: TGCAGTGCTCCATCTAGCGGGGGGTGGTACGAGCAGTACTTC. The rearrangement uses TRBV20-1 and TRBJ2-7; 11 bases match TRBD2. Germline V gene sequence: CDR1 DFQATT, CDR2 SNEGSKA (reference sequence). V gave up 5 bases and J gave up 4 bases; unmatched junction bases: 7. This CDR3 contains 14 residues.

The J gene is TRBJ1-4, the V gene TRBV29-1; maybe TRBD1 (5 bases). The V end was cut by 4 bases, the J end by 3 bases, with 15 bases between. Germline V gene lookup returns CDR1 SQVTM and CDR2 ANQGSEA. The CDR3 covers 15 residues. DNA of the CDR3: TGCAGCGTTGGCCCTGTTGGGGCGTCTAATGAAAAACTGTTTTTT. As protein: CSVGPVGASNEKLFF.

This clonotype was seen at least ten times. The chain is built from TRBV24-1 and TRBJ2-2; no reliable D call. Germline CDR1 reads KGHDR; CDR2 reads SFDVKD. The CDR3 is made up of 15 amino acids. The germline V and J ends were trimmed by 1 base and 7 bases, with 12 bases remaining between them. CDR3 region: CATSDLRLGSGELFF. The CDR3 coding sequence is TGTGCCACCAGTGATTTAAGGCTAGGAAGCGGGGAGCTGTTTTTT.

This clonotype has only one observation. The chain couples TRBV20-1 to TRBJ2-2, with 8 bases that match TRBD1. CDR1 and CDR2 (germline): DFQATT, SNEGSKA (reference sequence). The CDR3 extends over 19 amino acids. The CDR3 nucleotides read TGCTGTGTTTGGGGCCAGGGGGCCGGTCGGGCAAAGAACACCGGGGAGCTGTTTTTT. Encoded protein: CCVWGQGAGRAKNTGELFF.

This clonotype turned up a few times. V usage is TRBV6-5 and J usage is TRBJ2-7; D assignment may be TRBD1 or TRBD2 (5 bases each). V lost 8 bases to trimming and J lost 0 bases, with 17 bases between them. Germline V gives CDR1 MNHEY, CDR2 SVGAGI. This CDR3 is 15 amino acids long. CDR3 amino acids: CASHGADSISYEQYF. The CDR3 nucleotides are TGTGCCAGCCACGGGGCCGACAGCATCTCCTACGAGCAGTACTTC.

V is TRBV7-8 and J is TRBJ2-5, with 15 bases aligning to TRBD2. CDR3 length: 16 residues. The germline gives CDR1 SGHVS, CDR2 FQNEAQ. Trimming took 7 bases from V and 5 from J; bases not matched to a gene: 8. The CDR3 loop is CASKKLGTSGRETQYF. CDR3 nucleotide sequence: TGTGCCAGCAAAAAGCTCGGGACTAGCGGGAGGGAGACCCAGTACTTC.

This clonotype was found many times. The rearrangement uses TRBV7-2 and TRBJ2-1; D call uncertain. CDR1 is SGHTA, CDR2 FQGNSA, per germline. CDR3 length: 14 amino acids. Trimming cost V 5 bases and J 4 bases, with 12 bases left between them. Written as DNA, the CDR3 is TGTGCCAGCAGCCCGAGACTGGTATACAATGAGCAGTTCTTC. This sequence encodes CASSPRLVYNEQFF.

This clonotype occurred a few times. J is TRBJ2-1 and V is TRBV24-1, with TRBD1 matching over 10 bases. The V segment lost 5 bases and the J segment 7 bases; nucleotides outside the gene matches: 7. Germline V gene lookup returns CDR1 KGHDR and CDR2 SFDVKD. This CDR3 region has 15 residues. The CDR3 DNA sequence: TGTGCCACCAGTGCTGCGGGACAGGGGAAAAATGAGCAGTTCTTC. Translation gives CATSAAGQGKNEQFF.